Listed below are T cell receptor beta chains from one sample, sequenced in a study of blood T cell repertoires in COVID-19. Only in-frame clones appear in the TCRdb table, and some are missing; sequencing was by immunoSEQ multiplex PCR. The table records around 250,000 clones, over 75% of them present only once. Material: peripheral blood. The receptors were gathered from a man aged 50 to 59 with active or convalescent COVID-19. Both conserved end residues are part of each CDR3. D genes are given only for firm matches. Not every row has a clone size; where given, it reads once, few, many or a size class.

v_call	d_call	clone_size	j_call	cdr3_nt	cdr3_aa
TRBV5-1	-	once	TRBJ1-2	TGCGCCAGCAGCTTGGGCCGTGCGTATGGCTACACCTTC	CASSLGRAYGYTF
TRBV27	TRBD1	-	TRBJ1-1	TGTGCCAGCAGTTTCGCGGGACAGCTGAACACTGAAGCTTTCTTT	CASSFAGQLNTEAFF
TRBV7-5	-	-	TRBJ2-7	TGTGTCAGAAGCTTAAAATCAAGGGGGCAGTACTTC	CVRSLKSRGQYF
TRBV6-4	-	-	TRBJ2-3	TGTGCCAGCAAACCGAGCCCGGGCACAGATACGCAGTATTTT	CASKPSPGTDTQYF
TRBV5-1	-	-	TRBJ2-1	TGCGCCAGCAGCTTGGGGGGGCAGACCTACAATGAGCAGTTCTTC	CASSLGGQTYNEQFF
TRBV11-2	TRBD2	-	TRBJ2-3	TGTGCCACCCGAGCGGGAGCTGGACGGGGAACAGATACGCAGTATTTT	CATRAGAGRGTDTQYF
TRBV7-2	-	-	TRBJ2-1	TGTGCCAGCAGCTTGAATAAGCTATATGAGCAGTTCTTC	CASSLNKLYEQFF
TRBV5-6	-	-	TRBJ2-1	TGTGCCAGCAGCTTGGGAAGCGGCTGGGGTGAGCAGTTCTTC	CASSLGSGWGEQFF
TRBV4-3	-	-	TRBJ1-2	TGCGCCAGCAGCCCTCATGGGACACAGCCCAACTATGGCTACACCTTC	CASSPHGTQPNYGYTF
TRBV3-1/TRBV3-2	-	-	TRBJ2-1	TGTGCCAGCAGCCAGGGCGGGGGCTTGACCGATGAGCAGTTCTTC	CASSQGGGLTDEQFF
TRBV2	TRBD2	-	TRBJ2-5	TGTGCCAGCAGTGAGGCAGCGGGGTCGATGACCCAGTACTTC	CASSEAAGSMTQYF
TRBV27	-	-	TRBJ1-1	TGTGCCAGCACCCCCTTTCCGGTAGGGGACACTGAAGCTTTCTTT	CASTPFPVGDTEAFF
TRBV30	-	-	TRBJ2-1	TGTGCCTGGAGTCCCGAGCGGGAGCAGTTCTTC	CAWSPEREQFF
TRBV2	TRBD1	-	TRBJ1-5	TGTGCCAGCAGCCGACAGGGGAACAATCAGCCCCAGCATTTT	CASSRQGNNQPQHF
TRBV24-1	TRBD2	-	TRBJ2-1	TGTGCCTCAGGTCGGGAGGGGTACAATGAGCAGTTCTTC	CASGREGYNEQFF
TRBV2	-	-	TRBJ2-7	TGTGCCAGCAGTTCCGACAGGAGCTACGAGCAGTACTTC	CASSSDRSYEQYF
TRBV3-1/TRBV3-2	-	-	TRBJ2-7	TGTGCCAGCAGCCAAGGGGCCAGAGCCTACGAGCAGTACTTC	CASSQGARAYEQYF
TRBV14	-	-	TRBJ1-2	TGTGCCAGCAGCAGGAGTACTAACTATGGCTACACCTTC	CASSRSTNYGYTF
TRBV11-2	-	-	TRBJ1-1	TGTGCCAGCAGCTTGCTGGGGGCTGCTGAAGCTTTCTTT	CASSLLGAAEAFF
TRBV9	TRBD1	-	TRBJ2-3	TGTGCCAGCAGCGCAAAGACAGGGAGCACAGATACGCAGTATTTT	CASSAKTGSTDTQYF
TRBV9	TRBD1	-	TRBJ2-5	TGTGCCAGCAGCGTCTCCGGGACAGAAGAGACCCAGTACTTC	CASSVSGTEETQYF
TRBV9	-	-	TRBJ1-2	TGTGCCAGCAGCGTAGGGGAAGGAGGGTTGATTGGTGGCTACACCTTC	CASSVGEGGLIGGYTF
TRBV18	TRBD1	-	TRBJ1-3	TGTGCCAGCTCACCAGTGACAGGGGTCGCGAACACCATATATTTT	CASSPVTGVANTIYF
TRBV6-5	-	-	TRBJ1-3	TGTGCCAGCAGTTTTACAGCTACACCCGGAAACACCATATATTTT	CASSFTATPGNTIYF
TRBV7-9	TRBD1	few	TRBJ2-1	TGTGCCAGCAGCTTCTTGACAGGGGGAAGAGGCAATGAGCAGTTCTTC	CASSFLTGGRGNEQFF
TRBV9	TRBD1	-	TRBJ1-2	TGTGCCAGCAGCGAAACCGGGACAGGGTGGGGCTACACCTTC	CASSETGTGWGYTF
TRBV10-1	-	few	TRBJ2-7	TGCGCCAGCAGTGAGTCTCGTCAGGCCTACGAGCAGTACTTC	CASSESRQAYEQYF
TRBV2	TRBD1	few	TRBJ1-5	TGTGCCAGCAGACCCGGGACAGGGAGCGCGCCCCAGCATTTT	CASRPGTGSAPQHF
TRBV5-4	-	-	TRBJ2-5	TGTGCCAGCAGCTCTACGGGTGGGGCAGGGGTAGAGACCCAGTACTTC	CASSSTGGAGVETQYF
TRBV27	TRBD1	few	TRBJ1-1	TGTGCCAGCAGTTTCCTGACAGGGGCGAACGCTGAAGCTTTCTTT	CASSFLTGANAEAFF
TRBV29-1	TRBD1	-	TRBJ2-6	TGCAGCGTTGAGACCCGGGACAGAGCTCCCCCTGGGGCCAACGTCCTGACTTTC	CSVETRDRAPPGANVLTF
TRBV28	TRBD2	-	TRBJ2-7	TGTGCCAGCAGCCCGTCCCGGGAGCGGGGGCAGTACTTC	CASSPSRERGQYF
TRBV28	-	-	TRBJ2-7	TGTGCCAGCAGTTTAGCCGGAGATGTCTACGAGCAGTACTTC	CASSLAGDVYEQYF
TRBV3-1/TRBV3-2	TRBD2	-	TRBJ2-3	TGTGCCAGCAGCCAAGAGGTGGTGGGGCTAGCGGATAGCACAGATACGCAGTATTTT	CASSQEVVGLADSTDTQYF
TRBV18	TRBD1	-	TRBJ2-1	TGTGCCAGCTCACTTCGGACAGGGGGAGAGGAGCAGTTCTTC	CASSLRTGGEEQFF
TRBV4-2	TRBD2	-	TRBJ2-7	TGTGCCAGCAGCCAAGAGACTAGCGGGAGTTACGAGCAGTACTTC	CASSQETSGSYEQYF
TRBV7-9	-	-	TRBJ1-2	TGTGCCAGCAGCTTAGTGCGAGATGGCTACACCTTC	CASSLVRDGYTF
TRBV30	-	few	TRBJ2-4	TGTGCCTGGAGTGTATCTAGATCGAAAAACATTCAGTACTTC	CAWSVSRSKNIQYF
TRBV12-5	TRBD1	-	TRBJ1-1	TGTGCTAGTGGTTTAGGGACAGGGTTCCTAGCTTTCTTT	CASGLGTGFLAFF
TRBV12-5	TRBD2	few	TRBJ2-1	TGTGCTAGTGGGGATACTAGCGGGAGCTACAATGAGCAGTTCTTC	CASGDTSGSYNEQFF
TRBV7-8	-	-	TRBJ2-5	TGTGCCAGCAGCCCGCTTCCTAGGGCAGGGCAGAGCGTTATGTTGGGGACCCAGTACTTC	CASSPLPRAGQSVMLGTQYF
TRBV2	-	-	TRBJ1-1	TGTGCCAGCAGTGAACAATGGGCCAACACTGAAGCTTTCTTT	CASSEQWANTEAFF
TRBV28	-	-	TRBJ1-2	TGTGCCAGCAGTTCGGGGAGGGGGGTAGGCTACACCTTC	CASSSGRGVGYTF
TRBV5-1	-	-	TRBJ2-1	TGCGCCAGCAGCTTGGATCGCGGATCCTCCTACAATGAGCAGTTCTTC	CASSLDRGSSYNEQFF